This TCR beta chain was sequenced in a study of T cells in Graves' hyperthyroidism and ophthalmopathy. RNA transcripts yielded amplified TCR beta CDR3 regions. TCR CDR3 regions were first amplified by RT-PCR with HTBI primers. TCRdb analysed the multiplex PCR reads with MiXCR anew, one entry per CDR3 protein. The sample yields some 270,000 distinct CDR3 sequences, roughly 15% seen once. The CDR3 is 15 residues long. The germline CDR1 and CDR2 sequences are SGHTA and FQGNSA. V dropped 2 bases and J dropped 6 bases, with 13 bases sitting between them. The clonotype comes from a woman between 40 and 55 years old with Graves' hyperthyroidism. The chain links TRBV7-2 to TRBJ2-2; D unclear. Sequencing was performed on blood. DNA for the CDR3: TGTGCCAGCAGCTTATTGCAACTGGGTCCCGGGGAGCTGTTTTTT. Its protein is CASSLLQLGPGELFF.